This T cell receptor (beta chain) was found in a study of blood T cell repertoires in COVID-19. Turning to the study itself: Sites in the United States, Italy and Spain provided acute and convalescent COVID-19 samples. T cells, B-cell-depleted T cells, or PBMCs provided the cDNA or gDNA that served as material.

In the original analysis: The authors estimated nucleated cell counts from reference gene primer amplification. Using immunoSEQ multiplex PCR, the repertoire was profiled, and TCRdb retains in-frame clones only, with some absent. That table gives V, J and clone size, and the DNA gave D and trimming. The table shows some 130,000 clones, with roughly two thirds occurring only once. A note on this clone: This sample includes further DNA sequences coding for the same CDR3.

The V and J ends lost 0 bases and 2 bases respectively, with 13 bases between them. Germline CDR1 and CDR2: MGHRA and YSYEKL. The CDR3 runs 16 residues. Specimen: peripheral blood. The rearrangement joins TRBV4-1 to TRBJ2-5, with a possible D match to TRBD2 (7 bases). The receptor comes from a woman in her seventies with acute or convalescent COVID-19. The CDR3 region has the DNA TGCGCCAGCAGCCAAGACAGGGGAGGGGGTCAAGAGACCCAGTACTTC. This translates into CASSQDRGGGQETQYF.